This passage covers 31 T cell receptor beta chains from one sample sequenced in a study of cytomegalovirus exposure and HLA in healthy donors. The PCR used 60 Vbeta and 13 Jbeta primers. Produced via immunoSEQ multiplex PCR; TCRdb's table is partial and in-frame only. The data contain approximately 130,000 clones, around 72% of them singletons. Sequencing was performed on PBMCs. Receptors were obtained from a human donor in good health.

V usage is TRBV7-2 and J usage is TRBJ2-5; D not resolved. The germline gives CDR1 SGHTA, CDR2 FQGNSA. The CDR3 spans 13 residues. V was cut by 6 bases and J by 1 base, with 9 bases left in between. CDR3 bases: TGTGCCAGCAGAGCCGCGGCCCAAGAGACCCAGTACTTC. This codes for CASRAAAQETQYF.

The chain has TRBV25-1 and TRBJ2-7; D uncertain. This CDR3 contains 11 residues. Germline V gene lookup returns CDR1 MGHDK and CDR2 SYGVNS. Trimming took 4 bases from V and 1 from J, leaving 2 bases between them. The CDR3 DNA follows: TGTGCCAGCAGTGCATCCTACGAGCAGTACTTC. It specifies CASSASYEQYF.

This clone was seen only a few times. The chain joins TRBV9 to TRBJ2-7, with TRBD2 matching over 7 bases. Germline trimming cut 2 bases from V and 0 bases from J; bases unmatched to any gene: 5. Per germline, CDR1 SGDLS and CDR2 YYNGEE. The CDR3 covers 15 residues. The CDR3 DNA is TGTGCCAGCAGCGTGGGCCCTAGCGGCTCCTACGAGCAGTACTTC. It translates to CASSVGPSGSYEQYF.

The chain couples TRBV29-1 to TRBJ1-2; a possible D gene is TRBD1 (6 bases). V lost 4 bases and J 1 base, leaving 10 bases between the germline ends. Germline lookup yields CDR1 SQVTM and CDR2 ANQGSEA. This CDR3 is 13 amino acids long. In DNA form, the CDR3 reads TGCAGCGTTGGGACAGCCCTTAACTATGGCTACACCTTC. Encoded protein: CSVGTALNYGYTF.

This clone was counted between two and nine times. CDR3 in amino acids: CASNTIDRPGELFF. The CDR3 nucleotides are TGTGCCAGCAATACGATCGACAGACCCGGGGAGCTGTTTTTT. The chain combines TRBV5-4 with TRBJ2-2; D might be TRBD1 (5 bases). Germline CDR1 is SGHNT and CDR2 is YYREEE (reference sequence). The CDR3 has 14 amino acids. Trimming removed 6 bases at V and 6 bases at J, with 15 bases between.

The table lists this clone with a count of one. The V and J genes are TRBV19 and TRBJ2-7, with 9 positions matching TRBD2. The CDR3 has 15 amino acids. Losses at the gene ends were 3 bases for V and 5 bases for J; bases not matched to a gene: 8. Germline assignment: CDR1 LNHDA and CDR2 SQIVND (reference sequence). The CDR3 here is CASSIRAGGSNEQYF. CDR3 sequence (DNA): TGTGCCAGTAGTATTCGAGCGGGGGGTTCCAACGAGCAGTACTTC. Full variable domain (outside the CDR3, taken from reference TRBV19 and TRBJ2-7): DGGITQSPKYLFRKEGQNVTLSCEQNLNHDAMYWYRQDPGQGLRLIYYSQIVNDFQKGDIAEGYSVSREKKESFPLTVTSAQKNPTAFYLCASSIRAGGSNEQYFGPGTRLTVT.

The chain has TRBV19 and TRBJ1-2; 10 bases map to TRBD1. The trim removed 4 bases at V and 4 bases at J, leaving 6 bases unmatched. This CDR3 contains 15 residues. Germline assignment: CDR1 LNHDA and CDR2 SQIVND (reference sequence). In nucleotides, the CDR3 is TGTGCCAGTAGTAACCCCGGACAGGGGGTCTATGGCTACACCTTC. This translates into CASSNPGQGVYGYTF.

The V gene is TRBV15, the J gene TRBJ1-5; D call uncertain. The germline V gene encodes CDR1 LNHNV and CDR2 YYDKDF (reference sequence). This CDR3 comprises 13 residues. Trimming removed 0 bases at V and 6 bases at J, with 6 bases between. The CDR3 loop reads CATSRDRSQPQHF. The CDR3 DNA follows: TGTGCCACCAGCAGAGATAGGAGTCAGCCCCAGCATTTT.

This clone has just a few counts. The rearrangement joins TRBV5-4 to TRBJ2-7; D possibly corresponds to TRBD2 (6 bases). The CDR3 covers 16 residues. Looked up from germline, CDR1 is SGHNT and CDR2 is YYREEE (reference sequence). V was shortened by 1 base and J by 3 bases, with 17 bases between the two germline ends. This CDR3 reads CASSLSVRRGDYEQYF. CDR3 bases: TGTGCCAGCAGCTTGAGTGTACGGCGGGGAGACTACGAGCAGTACTTC.

The CDR3 here is CASSLALGTGMETQYF. The CDR3 nucleotides are TGTGCCAGCAGCTTAGCCCTAGGGACAGGGATGGAGACCCAGTACTTC. The rearrangement joins TRBV7-8 to TRBJ2-5, with TRBD1 identical over 9 bases. There are 16 residues in the CDR3. Trimming removed 0 bases from V and 5 bases from J; junction bases left unmatched: 7. CDR1 is SGHVS, CDR2 FQNEAQ, per germline.

The genes are TRBV19 and TRBJ2-7, with D tentatively TRBD1 (6 bases). The CDR3 has 14 amino acids. V lost 7 bases and J lost 2, with 15 bases in between. Looked up from germline, CDR1 is LNHDA and CDR2 is SQIVND (reference sequence). The CDR3 spells CASTPGRGAYEQYF. In DNA form, the CDR3 reads TGTGCCAGTACCCCCGGCAGGGGCGCCTACGAGCAGTACTTC.

Note on this clone: The sample carries other DNA sequences with the same CDR3. The chain joins TRBV7-2 to TRBJ1-6, with 11 bases that match TRBD1. The CDR3 is 15 amino acids. J was trimmed by 11 bases and V by 0 bases; bases with no gene match: 3. Germline V gene data show CDR1 as SGHTA and CDR2 as FQGNSA. DNA for the CDR3: TGTGCCAGCAGCTTAGCGGGACAGGGGGTCGCACCCCTCCACTTT. This gives the protein CASSLAGQGVAPLHF.

The V gene is TRBV5-1, the J gene TRBJ2-3; 7 nucleotides align to TRBD1. There are 15 residues in the CDR3. Germline assignment: CDR1 SGHRS and CDR2 YFSETQ. After removal of 1 base from V and 2 bases from J, the junction contained 4 bases not matched to a gene. The CDR3 spells CASSLRDRSTDTQYF. DNA of the CDR3: TGCGCCAGCAGCTTGCGGGACAGATCCACAGATACGCAGTATTTT.

The CDR3 reads CASSPRTSGSPEQFF. The CDR3 DNA sequence: TGTGCCAGCAGTCCTCGGACTAGCGGGAGTCCTGAGCAGTTCTTC. This chain joins TRBV27 and TRBJ2-1, with 13 bases that match TRBD2. Germline V gene lookup returns CDR1 MNHEY and CDR2 SMNVEV (reference sequence). The CDR3 covers 15 residues. With V trimmed by 5 bases and J by 9 bases, 7 bases remained unmatched.

The V gene is TRBV19, the J gene TRBJ2-3, with D possibly TRBD1 on 6 matching bases. V was trimmed by 4 bases and J by 4 bases, leaving 18 bases between them. This CDR3 comprises 16 residues. The germline V gene has CDR1 LNHDA and CDR2 SQIVND (reference sequence). CDR3 region: CASSKRQASPPDTQYF. The CDR3 DNA follows: TGTGCCAGTAGTAAACGACAGGCGTCTCCCCCAGATACGCAGTATTTT.

This rearrangement joins TRBV30 to TRBJ2-5; 7 nucleotides align to TRBD2. The CDR3 spans 14 residues. J was trimmed by 5 bases and V by 0 bases; bases with no gene match: 6. The germline V gene has CDR1 GTSNPN and CDR2 SVGIG (reference sequence). CDR3 protein: CAWSVLPGGETQYF. The DNA of the CDR3 is TGTGCCTGGAGTGTTCTACCGGGAGGTGAGACCCAGTACTTC. Looking up the rest from reference TRBV30 and TRBJ2-5 gives the full variable domain: SQTIHQWPATLVQPVGSPLSLECTVEGTSNPNLYWYRQAAGRGLQLLFYSVGIGQISSEVPQNLSASRPQDRQFILSSKKLLLSDSGFYLCAWSVLPGGETQYFGPGTRLLVL.

The rearrangement links TRBV4-3 to TRBJ2-3; no clear D gene. There are 16 residues in the CDR3. The V end was cut by 2 bases, the J end by 0 bases, with 12 bases between. Per germline, CDR1 LGHNA and CDR2 YSLEER. The CDR3 protein is CASSQYSGLSTDTQYF. The CDR3 bases are TGCGCCAGCAGCCAATATTCCGGTTTGAGCACAGATACGCAGTATTTT.

V and J are TRBV6-1 and TRBJ2-7, with 8 bases aligning to TRBD2. CDR1 is MNHNS and CDR2 is SASEGT in the germline V gene. This CDR3 is built from 15 residues. With V trimmed by 6 bases and J by 3 bases, 10 bases remained unmatched. CDR3 protein: CASSRTSGGLYEQYF. CDR3 sequence (DNA): TGTGCCAGCAGCAGAACTAGCGGAGGGCTCTACGAGCAGTACTTC.

The V and J genes are TRBV5-1 and TRBJ2-7; 8 nucleotides line up with TRBD2. Trimming cost V 4 bases and J 6 bases; bases outside gene matches: 12. The germline gives CDR1 SGHRS, CDR2 YFSETQ. This CDR3 spans 15 amino acids. CDR3 in amino acids: CASSLSVGRASEQYF. The CDR3 DNA reads TGCGCCAGCAGCCTTTCGGTCGGGAGGGCCTCCGAGCAGTACTTC. Variable domain in full (rest from reference TRBV5-1 and TRBJ2-7): KAGVTQTPRYLIKTRGQQVTLSCSPISGHRSVSWYQQTPGQGLQFLFEYFSETQRNKGNFPGRFSGRQFSNSRSEMNVSTLELGDSALYLCASSLSVGRASEQYFGPGTRLTVT.

This clone is a singleton in its sample. V gene TRBV5-1 combines with J gene TRBJ2-2; the match to TRBD2 covers 10 bases. Germline-derived CDR1 and CDR2 are SGHRS and YFSETQ. This CDR3 is 19 amino acids long. With V trimmed by 1 base and J by 0 bases, 9 bases remained unmatched. The CDR3 coding sequence is TGCGCCAGCAGCTTGAGACCAAGCGGGGGGGCCGCGAACACCGGGGAGCTGTTTTTT. This translates into CASSLRPSGGAANTGELFF.

The genes are TRBV27 and TRBJ2-1; maybe TRBD1 (6 bases). In germline, CDR1 is MNHEY, CDR2 SMNVEV (reference sequence). The CDR3 has 17 residues. The germline V and J ends were trimmed by 0 bases and 3 bases, with 15 bases remaining between them. The CDR3 nucleotides are TGTGCCAGCAGTTTATCCCAGGGGAGCGGACACTACAATGAGCAGTTCTTC. It is translated as CASSLSQGSGHYNEQFF.

V gene TRBV6-6 combines with J gene TRBJ2-7; TRBD2 might be the D (5 bases). The V and J ends lost 2 bases and 4 bases respectively, with 18 bases between them. The CDR3 consists of 16 residues. Germline CDR1 and CDR2: MNHNY and SVGAGI (reference sequence). The CDR3 is CASSYGSGRPRYEQYF. The CDR3 bases are TGTGCCAGCAGTTACGGGAGTGGGAGACCCCGGTACGAGCAGTACTTC.

For the CDR3, the DNA is TGCGCCAGCCCCCTCCGGGGGTGCGGGGTACCACCCTTAAACTATGGCTACACCTTC. This sequence encodes CASPLRGCGVPPLNYGYTF. The genes are TRBV10-1 and TRBJ1-2; maybe TRBD1 (5 bases). The germline V gene encodes CDR1 WNHNN and CDR2 SYGVQD (reference sequence). The V end lost 8 bases, the J end lost 2 bases, and 30 bases lay between the germline ends. The CDR3 runs 19 residues.

The V call is TRBV6-6, the J call TRBJ2-5; D may be TRBD1 (5 bases). The end of the DNA aligns better with TRBJ2-7, so the J call may be wrong. Looked up from germline, CDR1 is MNHNY and CDR2 is SVGAGI (reference sequence). The CDR3 is 16 amino acids. The CDR3 sequence is CASSYSWTHSSYEQYF. The CDR3 nucleotides are TGTGCCAGCAGTTACTCGTGGACACATAGCTCCTACGAGCAGTACTTC.

The chain is built from TRBV6-5 and TRBJ1-1, with D possibly being TRBD1 (6 bases). V was cut by 4 bases and J by 5 bases, with 20 bases left in between. CDR3 size: 16 residues. The germline CDR1 and CDR2 sequences are MNHEY and SVGAGI. CDR3 DNA: TGTGCCAGCAGTTTCCAGACACTCGGGGGGCGGACTGAAGCTTTCTTT. Amino acid sequence: CASSFQTLGGRTEAFF.

This chain joins TRBV9 and TRBJ2-3; D possibly corresponds to TRBD2 (7 bases). V was shortened by 4 bases and J by 2 bases, with 17 bases between the two germline ends. Germline CDR1 reads SGDLS; CDR2 reads YYNGEE. The CDR3 is 16 amino acids. CDR3 in DNA: TGTGCCAGCAGCTCAGCGGGACACACTGACACAGATACGCAGTATTTT. It translates to CASSSAGHTDTDTQYF.

The chain joins TRBV4-1 to TRBJ2-7; a possible D gene is TRBD1 (6 bases). V was clipped by 4 bases and J by 3 bases, with 19 bases between them. CDR3 length: 16 residues. The germline V gene encodes CDR1 MGHRA and CDR2 YSYEKL. This CDR3 is CASSRAFRDTIYEQYF. The DNA for the CDR3 is TGCGCCAGCAGCCGGGCTTTCCGGGACACCATCTACGAGCAGTACTTC.

This chain uses TRBV6-1 with TRBJ2-5; 9 bases line up with TRBD1. V lost 3 bases, J lost 2 bases, and 1 base stayed unmatched. Germline CDR1 MNHNS, CDR2 SASEGT. The CDR3 length is 14 residues. The CDR3 nucleotides are TGTGCCAGCAGTGAGACAGGGGGGCAAGAGACCCAGTACTTC. This encodes CASSETGGQETQYF.

This sequence joins TRBV7-6 and TRBJ1-1, with D perhaps TRBD1 (5 bases). The CDR3 has 14 amino acids. Germline V gives CDR1 SGHVS, CDR2 FNYEAQ. V was pared by 3 bases and J by 5 bases, with 13 bases between. CDR3 in DNA: TGTGCCAGCAGCTTGACCCCTGGGGGGACTGAAGCTTTCTTT. Its protein product is CASSLTPGGTEAFF.

V is TRBV6-6 and J is TRBJ2-3; D gene ambiguous. Trimming took off 8 bases at V and 4 bases at J, with 10 bases between the two ends. Germline V gene lookup returns CDR1 MNHNY and CDR2 SVGAGI (reference sequence). The CDR3 consists of 12 residues. CDR3 amino acids: CASAYGPDTQYF. Written as DNA, the CDR3 is TGTGCCAGCGCATATGGCCCAGATACGCAGTATTTT.

To note about this clone: At one boundary the junction diverges from the germline segment, which might be a read error. The chain uses TRBV7-9 and TRBJ2-7; 7 nucleotides agree with TRBD1. The germline gives CDR1 SEHNR, CDR2 FQNEAQ (reference sequence). CDR3 length: 16 residues. As DNA, the CDR3 is TGTTCCAGCAGCTCGACAGGGTCCATCCCTTCCTACGAGCAGTACTTC. This encodes CSSSSTGSIPSYEQYF.